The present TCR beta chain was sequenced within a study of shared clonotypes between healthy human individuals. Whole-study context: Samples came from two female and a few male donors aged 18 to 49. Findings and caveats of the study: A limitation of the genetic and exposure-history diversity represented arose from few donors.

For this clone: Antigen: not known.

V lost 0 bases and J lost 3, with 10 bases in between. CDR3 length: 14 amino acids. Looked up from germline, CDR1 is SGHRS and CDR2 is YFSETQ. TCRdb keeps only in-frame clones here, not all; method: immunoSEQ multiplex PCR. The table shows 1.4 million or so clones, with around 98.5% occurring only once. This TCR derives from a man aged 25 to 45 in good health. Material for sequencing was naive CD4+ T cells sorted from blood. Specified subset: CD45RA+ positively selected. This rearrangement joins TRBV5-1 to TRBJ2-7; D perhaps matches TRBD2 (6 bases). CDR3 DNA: TGCGCCAGCAGCTTGGCCGGGACTCACTACGAGCAGTACTTC. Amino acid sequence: CASSLAGTHYEQYF.